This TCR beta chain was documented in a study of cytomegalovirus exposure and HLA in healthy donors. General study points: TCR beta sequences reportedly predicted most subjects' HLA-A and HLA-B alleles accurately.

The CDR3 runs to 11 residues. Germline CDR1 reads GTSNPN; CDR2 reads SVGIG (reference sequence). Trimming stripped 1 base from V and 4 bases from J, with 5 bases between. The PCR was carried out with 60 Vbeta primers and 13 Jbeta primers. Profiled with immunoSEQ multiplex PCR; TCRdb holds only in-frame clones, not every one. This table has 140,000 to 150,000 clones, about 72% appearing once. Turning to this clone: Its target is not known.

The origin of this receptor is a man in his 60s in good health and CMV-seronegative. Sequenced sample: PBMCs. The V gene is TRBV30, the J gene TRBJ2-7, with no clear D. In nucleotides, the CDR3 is TGTGCCTGGAGTGGCAGGTACGAGCAGTACTTC. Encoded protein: CAWSGRYEQYF.